Following are 9 T cell receptor beta chains from one sample sequenced in a study of immune heterogeneity within non-small cell lung tumors. Multiplex PCR employing 32 V and 13 J primers generated amplicons of the TCR beta CDR3. TCRdb called the multiplex PCR reads again in MiXCR, with one record for every CDR3 protein. The sample yields just over 15,000 distinct CDR3 sequences, about 30% seen once. Genomic DNA extracted from bulk tumor tissue served as template. A total of around 600 ng was used per sample. Widely spaced biopsies, several per primary tumor, were obtained at surgery. The study enrolled patients with untreated, newly diagnosed non-small cell lung cancer who underwent curative surgery. The sample was lung tumor tissue. The receptors come from a man between 40 and 49 years old with non-small cell lung cancer.

For this clonotype: A read error may be the cause here, since a much bigger clone is one base away. The J gene is TRBJ2-7, the V gene TRBV6-2 or TRBV6-3; 8 nucleotides agree with TRBD2. The CDR3 spans 14 residues. Per germline, CDR1 MNHEY and CDR2 SVGEGT. The CDR3 spells CDSSSQRETYEQYF. The CDR3 DNA is TGTGACAGCAGTTCCCAGCGGGAGACCTACGAGCAGTACTTC.

By sample fraction, this clonotype is medium-sized. This rearrangement joins TRBV24-1 to TRBJ2-1; 9 bases map to TRBD1. This CDR3 comprises 15 residues. Losses at the gene ends were 3 bases for V and 2 bases for J; bases not matched to a gene: 1. Germline assignment: CDR1 KGHDR and CDR2 SFDVKD. CDR3 sequence reads: CATSDRTGAYNEQFF. DNA for the CDR3: TGTGCCACCAGTGATCGGACAGGGGCCTACAATGAGCAGTTCTTC.

This clonotype qualifies as medium-sized (0.01 to 0.1%). The rearrangement uses TRBV12-3 or TRBV12-4 and TRBJ1-5; 7 bases align to TRBD1. With 5 bases clipped from V and 3 bases from J, the junction kept 7 bases outside the gene matches. There are 15 residues in the CDR3. CDR3 nucleotide sequence: TGTGCCAGCAGTCCCGAGACAGGGACCAATCAGCCCCAGCATTTT. Amino acids: CASSPETGTNQPQHF.

Relative to its sample, this clonotype is medium-sized (0.01 to 0.1%). This rearrangement joins TRBV12-5 to TRBJ2-7; D gene unclear. Trimming stripped 4 bases from V and 3 bases from J, with 10 bases between. CDR1 and CDR2 (germline): LGHNT, FRNRAP. The CDR3 contains 13 residues. The CDR3 spells CASGSLNNYEQYF. As DNA, the CDR3 is TGTGCTAGTGGTTCCCTCAATAACTACGAGCAGTACTTC.

On this clonotype itself: A much larger clone differs by one base, so this may be a read error. The chain carries TRBV19 and TRBJ1-2, with D perhaps TRBD1 (6 bases). The length of the CDR3 is 15 residues. V was shortened by 3 bases and J by 4 bases, with 15 bases between the two germline ends. Germline loops: CDR1 LNHDA, CDR2 SQIVND (reference sequence). The CDR3 region is CASSISPRGAYGYTF. Written as DNA, the CDR3 is TGTGCCAGTAGTATTTCCCCACGGGGGGCCTATGGCTACACCTTC. Full variable domain (outside the CDR3, taken from reference TRBV19 and TRBJ1-2): DGGITQSPKYLFRKEGQNVTLSCEQNLNHDAMYWYRQDPGQGLRLIYYSQIVNDFQKGDIAEGYSVSREKKESFPLTVTSAQKNPTAFYLCASSISPRGAYGYTFGSGTRLTVV.

In its sample, this clonotype was seen many times. This sequence joins TRBV10-3 and TRBJ2-7; 14 bases fit TRBD2. V was clipped by 3 bases and J by 3 bases; unmatched bases: 7. The CDR3 has 17 residues. Germline CDR1 ENHRY, CDR2 SYGVKD. The CDR3 spells CAISDTGTSGSFYEQYF. CDR3 nucleotide sequence: TGTGCCATCAGTGATACCGGGACTAGCGGGAGTTTCTACGAGCAGTACTTC.

The chain has TRBV6-4 and TRBJ2-2; unclear D gene. The CDR3 has 15 residues. Between the trimmed V and J ends, which lost 4 bases and 0 bases, there was a span of 9 bases. The germline gives CDR1 MRHNA, CDR2 SNTAGT. CDR3 sequence reads: CASSVGYPNTGELFF. As DNA, the CDR3 is TGTGCCAGCAGTGTTGGCTACCCGAACACCGGGGAGCTGTTTTTT.

This clonotype has at least ten counts. CDR3 nucleotide sequence: TGTGCTAGTGTTGGACAGACGAACACTGAAGCTTTCTTT. It codes for CASVGQTNTEAFF. The V gene is TRBV12-5, the J gene TRBJ1-1, with D tentatively TRBD1 (6 bases). Trimming shortened V by 7 bases and J by 1 base, and 10 bases separated the two germline ends. CDR3 size: 13 residues. The germline V gene encodes CDR1 LGHNT and CDR2 FRNRAP.

This clonotype has more than one count but fewer than ten. The chain joins TRBV18 to TRBJ1-2; D possibly corresponds to TRBD1 (5 bases). This CDR3 spans 15 amino acids. V lost 2 bases, J lost 2 bases, and 12 bases lay in between. Germline V gene sequence: CDR1 KGHSH, CDR2 LQKENI. The CDR3 bases are TGTGCCAGCTCACCAGGGGGGGACCTAAACTATGGCTACACCTTC. Residues: CASSPGGDLNYGYTF.